This is a list of T cell receptor beta chains from one sample in a study of cytomegalovirus exposure and HLA in healthy donors. Produced via immunoSEQ multiplex PCR; TCRdb's table is partial and in-frame only. The table shows roughly 120,000 clones, with around 81% occurring only once. Input material: PBMCs. These receptors originate from a woman in her twenties or thirties in good health and CMV-seronegative. Both conserved end residues are part of each CDR3. D genes are given only for firm matches. The size field is filled for only some rows; it gives once, few, many or a size class.

TRBJ2-3 | once | TRBD2 | TRBV27 | CASSSRLAIDTQYF | TGTGCCAGCAGTTCCAGACTAGCGATAGATACGCAGTATTTT
TRBJ2-7 | NA | NA | TRBV7-2 | CASSKTGYEQYF | TGTGCCAGCAGCAAGACGGGGTATGAGCAGTACTTC
TRBJ2-1 | NA | NA | TRBV27 | CASSFRRGNEQFF | TGTGCCAGCAGTTTCCGGCGGGGCAATGAGCAGTTCTTC
TRBJ2-2 | NA | NA | TRBV10-3 | CAISEVPLRQGFPGELFF | TGTGCCATCAGTGAGGTTCCCCTACGTCAGGGATTCCCGGGGGAGCTGTTTTTT
TRBJ2-1 | NA | NA | TRBV5-1 | CASSHGLTSSYNEQFF | TGCGCCAGCAGCCATGGACTCACTAGCTCCTACAATGAGCAGTTCTTC
TRBJ2-4 | NA | NA | TRBV7-9 | CASSPTRLAKNIQYF | TGTGCCAGCAGTCCGACACGATTAGCCAAAAACATTCAGTACTTC
TRBJ2-5 | once | TRBD2 | TRBV5-1 | CASSAGLGTKTQYF | TGCGCCAGCAGCGCCGGACTAGGCACAAAGACCCAGTACTTC
TRBJ2-6 | few | NA | TRBV5-1 | CASSTGTAGANVLTF | TGCGCCAGCAGCACAGGGACCGCCGGGGCCAACGTCCTGACTTTC
TRBJ1-1 | NA | NA | TRBV29-1 | CSGLQENTEAFF | TGCAGCGGCCTTCAGGAGAACACTGAAGCTTTCTTT
TRBJ2-3 | NA | TRBD2 | TRBV9 | CASSPGGTNTDTQYF | TGTGCCAGCAGCCCGGGGGGGACCAACACAGATACGCAGTATTTT
TRBJ2-6 | NA | NA | TRBV21-1 | CASSSTIKWANVLTF | TGTGCCAGCAGCTCTACGATCAAGTGGGCCAACGTCCTGACTTTC
TRBJ2-2 | NA | TRBD1 | TRBV5-4 | CASSSRDRGTGELFF | TGTGCCAGCAGCTCCCGGGACAGGGGAACCGGGGAGCTGTTTTTT
TRBJ1-5 | few | NA | TRBV19 | CASSIGAGVDQPQHF | TGTGCCAGTAGTATTGGGGCAGGGGTAGATCAGCCCCAGCATTTT
TRBJ2-6 | NA | NA | TRBV28 | CASMGGHSGANVLTF | TGTGCCAGCATGGGTGGGCACTCTGGGGCCAACGTCCTGACTTTC
TRBJ2-5 | once | TRBD2 | TRBV29-1 | CSVEFGLAGGGETQYF | TGCAGCGTTGAATTCGGTTTAGCGGGAGGAGGGGAGACCCAGTACTTC
TRBJ1-1 | NA | NA | TRBV28 | CASSQQGRGTEAFF | TGTGCCAGCAGTCAACAGGGAAGGGGGACTGAAGCTTTCTTT
TRBJ2-1 | NA | TRBD2 | TRBV15 | CATSRVRGTSREEEQFF | TGTGCCACCAGCAGAGTTCGGGGGACTAGCCGAGAGGAGGAGCAGTTCTTC
TRBJ2-1 | NA | TRBD1 | TRBV6-6 | CASKIRGPDNEQFF | TGTGCCAGCAAGATCAGGGGGCCCGACAATGAGCAGTTCTTC
TRBJ1-3 | NA | TRBD1 | TRBV28 | CASSPTTGLLNRRGNTIYF | TGTGCCAGCAGTCCGACGACAGGGCTGCTCAATCGGAGGGGAAACACCATATATTTT
TRBJ2-7 | NA | NA | TRBV28 | CASNQPRGAGGHEQYF | TGTGCCAGCAACCAACCCCGGGGGGCAGGGGGCCACGAGCAGTACTTC
TRBJ1-5 | few | NA | TRBV28 | CASRGGWGSNQPQHF | TGTGCCAGCAGGGGGGGGTGGGGTAGCAATCAGCCCCAGCATTTT
TRBJ2-5 | NA | NA | TRBV2 | CASKGLGETQYF | TGTGCCAGCAAGGGGCTAGGAGAGACCCAGTACTTC
TRBJ1-5 | NA | NA | TRBV14 | CASSRPDSISGNQPQHF | TGTGCCAGCAGCCGACCGGACAGCATTTCGGGCAATCAGCCCCAGCATTTT
TRBJ1-5 | NA | TRBD1 | TRBV28 | CASSSGQGGIGNQPQHF | TGTGCCAGCAGTTCGGGACAGGGGGGAATTGGCAATCAGCCCCAGCATTTT
TRBJ1-4 | NA | NA | TRBV20-1 | CSARDDSGLFF | TGCAGTGCTAGGGACGACAGTGGCCTGTTTTTT
TRBJ1-1 | NA | NA | TRBV9 | CASSVGQGNTEAFF | TGTGCCAGCAGCGTAGGCCAGGGGAACACTGAAGCTTTCTTT
TRBJ2-7 | NA | NA | TRBV11-2 | CASSPGVHEQYF | TGTGCCAGCAGCCCGGGGGTCCACGAGCAGTACTTC
TRBJ1-1 | NA | NA | TRBV18 | CASSPAVTEAFF | TGTGCCAGCTCACCCGCGGTCACTGAAGCTTTCTTT
TRBJ2-4 | NA | NA | TRBV13 | CASSLVVGEVIQYF | TGTGCCAGCAGCTTAGTGGTGGGAGAGGTCATTCAGTACTTC
TRBJ2-7 | NA | TRBD1 | TRBV28 | CASSLSRQGSIRSYEQYF | TGTGCCAGCAGTTTAAGCCGACAGGGGTCGATACGAAGCTACGAGCAGTACTTC
TRBJ2-1 | few | TRBD1 | TRBV6-6 | CASSSGQEYNEQFF | TGTGCCAGCAGTTCGGGACAGGAATACAATGAGCAGTTCTTC
TRBJ1-3 | NA | NA | TRBV5-4 | CASSSLAGSGNTIYF | TGTGCCAGCAGCTCGCTGGCTGGCTCTGGAAACACCATATATTTT
TRBJ1-5 | few | TRBD1 | TRBV27 | CASSSQGEFQPQHF | TGTGCCAGCAGTTCACAGGGGGAGTTCCAGCCCCAGCATTTT
TRBJ2-2 | NA | NA | TRBV29-1 | CSVKQGYTGELFF | TGCAGCGTTAAACAGGGATACACCGGGGAGCTGTTTTTT
TRBJ2-5 | NA | TRBD2 | TRBV27 | CASSSSGRVTETQYF | TGTGCCAGCAGTTCTAGCGGGAGGGTTACGGAGACCCAGTACTTC
TRBJ1-1 | NA | NA | TRBV27 | CASRARGNTEAFF | TGTGCCAGCCGGGCCAGGGGAAACACTGAAGCTTTCTTT
TRBJ2-7 | NA | TRBD2 | TRBV14 | CASSPSLRTSGRSYEQYF | TGTGCCAGCAGCCCTTCTCTTCGGACTAGCGGGAGGTCCTACGAGCAGTACTTC
TRBJ2-3 | NA | NA | TRBV21-1 | CASSKSYPGTGLAGGTDTQYF | TGTGCCAGCAGCAAGTCTTACCCCGGGACAGGGCTAGCGGGAGGCACAGATACGCAGTATTTT
TRBJ1-2 | NA | NA | TRBV4-3 | CASSQDSTGLRSYTF | TGCGCCAGCAGCCAAGATTCGACAGGTCTTAGGAGCTACACCTTC
TRBJ2-5 | NA | TRBD2 | TRBV6-1 | CASNERETRETQYF | TGTGCCAGCAATGAGCGGGAGACCCGAGAGACCCAGTACTTC
TRBJ2-1 | NA | TRBD2 | TRBV9 | CASSPRLAGGDNEQFF | TGTGCCAGCAGCCCCAGACTAGCGGGAGGAGACAATGAGCAGTTCTTC
TRBJ1-6 | NA | NA | TRBV27 | CASSLWEGGSNSPLHF | TGTGCCAGCAGTTTATGGGAGGGGGGATCCAATTCACCCCTCCACTTT
TRBJ2-5 | NA | NA | TRBV7-8 | CASSLGPRLVQETQYF | TGTGCCAGCAGCTTAGGGCCCAGACTAGTGCAGGAGACCCAGTACTTC
TRBJ2-4 | NA | NA | TRBV6-5 | CASSYSLVAVQYF | TGTGCCAGCAGTTACTCCCTGGTAGCGGTCCAGTACTTC
TRBJ2-7 | NA | TRBD2 | TRBV9 | CASSGGGTIGEQYF | TGTGCCAGCAGCGGCGGAGGGACTATCGGCGAGCAGTACTTC
TRBJ2-6 | NA | TRBD1 | TRBV18 | CASSPPTGAGANVLTF | TGTGCCAGCTCACCACCGACAGGGGCCGGGGCCAACGTCCTGACTTTC
TRBJ2-5 | NA | NA | TRBV20-1 | CSANRLETQYF | TGCAGTGCTAACCGACTCGAGACCCAGTACTTC
TRBJ2-5 | NA | TRBD2 | TRBV5-4 | CASSSGLAGEGTQYF | TGTGCCAGCAGCTCCGGGCTAGCGGGAGAGGGGACCCAGTACTTC
TRBJ2-5 | once | TRBD2 | TRBV5-1 | CASREAGVFSETQYF | TGCGCCAGCCGGGAAGCGGGAGTTTTTTCGGAGACCCAGTACTTC
TRBJ2-2 | NA | NA | TRBV10-2 | CASKGGANTGELFF | TGCGCCAGCAAGGGCGGGGCGAACACCGGGGAGCTGTTTTTT
TRBJ2-7 | NA | NA | TRBV19 | CASSIRGGHEQYF | TGTGCCAGTAGTATAAGGGGTGGCCACGAGCAGTACTTC
TRBJ1-4 | NA | NA | TRBV28 | CASSLFGFGYSTTNEKLFF | TGTGCCAGCAGTTTATTTGGGTTCGGCTACAGCACAACTAATGAAAAACTGTTTTTT
TRBJ2-7 | NA | NA | TRBV4-3 | CASSQEEDSEQYF | TGCGCCAGCAGCCAAGAGGAAGACAGCGAGCAGTACTTC
TRBJ1-2 | once | NA | TRBV12-1 | CASSRAWWGRHGQPHYGYTF | TGTGCCAGCAGCCGTGCGTGGTGGGGACGGCACGGACAGCCTCACTATGGCTACACCTTC